This TCR beta chain was recovered during a study of radiation and T cells in renal cell carcinoma (dated by TCRdb to 2018 to 2021). About the study as a whole: The samples were obtained from a clinical trial, where primary renal cell carcinomas were treated with 15 Gy stereotactic body radiation therapy and then removed by nephrectomy 4 weeks afterward. In total, about 51 samples underwent TCR beta sequencing: some 25 tumors plus 27 peripheral blood samples. Across all 50 or so samples, approximately 4,000,000 unique CDR3 nucleotide sequences, encoding 2.5 million to 3 million unique CDR3 amino acid sequences, were identified.

What the study reported, not specific to this receptor: Blood repertoire dynamics were not followed beyond 4 weeks after treatment. Top tumor clonotypes rose in blood from baseline to 2 weeks post-radiation, then contracted by 4 weeks, suggesting transient expansion of tumor-resident clones. Because the trial had a single-armed design, the trial could not examine how radiation dose or scheduling affected the TCR repertoire. No pretreatment tumor biopsies were available, so the baseline intratumoral presence of clonotypes could not be determined.

Looking up the germline V gene yields CDR1 SQVTM and CDR2 ANQGSEA. V trim: 2 bases; J trim: 4 bases; unmatched bases: 3. There are 14 amino acids in the CDR3, from cysteine to phenylalanine inclusive. Here the CDR3 DNA is all that survives: 42 bases in frame from base 1. Following the manufacturer's recommendations, the immunoSEQ kit was used to generate TCR beta libraries from genomic DNA. To prepare the libraries, a first multiplex PCR with proprietary primers was run, followed by a second PCR that added unique barcodes, and a bead cleanup was done after each round. Each sample batch included a kit-provided positive control reaction and a negative control reaction. The final libraries underwent checking on an Agilent 4200 TapeStation D1000 ScreenTape, volumetric pooling, and quantification by qPCR. Sequencing was performed on an Illumina NextSeq500 using a MidOutput 150-cycle cartridge, with 156 Read1 cycles, 15 Index1 cycles, and the kit custom primers. The pooled library was loaded at around 1 pM, and roughly 20% PhiX control was spiked in. Per the authors' processing: Vendor-processed data were analyzed in R, and a clonotype was defined as all T cells sharing the same CDR3 nucleotide sequence. In the clone abundance analyses, frequencies were normalized to the 10,000 most abundant clones in each sample. Public T cell clones, averaging fewer than five per sample, were removed before analysis. Tumor-enriched and baseline blood-enriched clonotypes were defined by at least a 32-fold difference in abundance between compartments. Clonotypes expanded or contracted between blood time points were identified with a beta-binomial differential abundance model. The Baroni-Urbani and Buser coefficient was used to measure tumor-blood repertoire similarity, and groups were compared with two-tailed Wilcoxon tests in R. Here the immuneACCESS table is served through TCRdb, limited to in-frame sequences with V and J called. Missing clones are a known gap in these copies; in checked studies unresolved V genes cover under half, and the rest lacks a known reason. V and J calls plus clone size are reproduced from that table; the DNA served to infer D and trimming. This sample has some 100,000 clones in its table, and over 75% of those were observed once. Around 6.7% of the sample is taken by the ten largest.

Points on this clone: What antigen it recognizes has not been identified. Base qualities are not at hand, and no much larger clone is one base apart.

What this sample's time point label stands for: baseline pretreatment blood. In the paper's terms, the treatment or condition label means: 15 Gy SBRT to primary tumor, nephrectomy 4 weeks later. Serial peripheral blood from radiation-treated patients was sampled at baseline, 2 weeks and 4 weeks after SBRT to track tumor-enriched clonotypes. Every patient's renal cell carcinoma showed clear cell pathology. The QIAamp DNA Blood Mini Kit (Qiagen) was used to prepare genomic DNA for TCR sequencing. The analyses included just those samples that passed every quality control check. The rearranged segments are TRBV29-1 and TRBJ2-3; 10 of the junction bases match TRBD2. The material sequenced was blood, taken from a patient whose treatment included radiotherapy and nephrectomy. This receptor was taken from a man aged 55 to 70 with renal cell carcinoma. The CDR3 sequence is CSVELAGVPDTQYF. Read as DNA, the sequence is TGCAGCGTTGAACTAGCGGGAGTTCCAGATACGCAGTATTTT.